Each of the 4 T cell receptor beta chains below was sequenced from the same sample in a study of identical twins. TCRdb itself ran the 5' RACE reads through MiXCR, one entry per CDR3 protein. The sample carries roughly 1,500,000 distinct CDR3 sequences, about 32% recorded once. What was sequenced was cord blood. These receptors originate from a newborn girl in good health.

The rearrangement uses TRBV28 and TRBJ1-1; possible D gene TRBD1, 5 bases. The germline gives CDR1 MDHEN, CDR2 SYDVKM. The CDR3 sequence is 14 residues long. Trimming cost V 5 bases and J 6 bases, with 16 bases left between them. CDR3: CASSPGGDIAEAFF. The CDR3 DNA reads TGTGCCAGCAGTCCTGGAGGGGATATCGCTGAAGCTTTCTTT.

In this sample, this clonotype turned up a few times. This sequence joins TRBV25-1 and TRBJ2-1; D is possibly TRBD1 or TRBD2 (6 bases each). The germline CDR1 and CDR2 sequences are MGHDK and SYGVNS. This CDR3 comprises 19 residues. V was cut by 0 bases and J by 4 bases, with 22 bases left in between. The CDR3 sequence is CASSEYHGGGDPPYNEQFF. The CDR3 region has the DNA TGTGCCAGCAGTGAATACCATGGGGGCGGGGACCCACCTTACAATGAGCAGTTCTTC.

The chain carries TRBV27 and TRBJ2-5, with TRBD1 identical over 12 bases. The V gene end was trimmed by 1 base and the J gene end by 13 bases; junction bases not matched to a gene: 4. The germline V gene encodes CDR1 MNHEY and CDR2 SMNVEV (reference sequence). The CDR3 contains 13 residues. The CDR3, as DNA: TGTGCCAGCAGTTTATGGGACAGGGGGCACCGGTACTTC. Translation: CASSLWDRGHRYF.

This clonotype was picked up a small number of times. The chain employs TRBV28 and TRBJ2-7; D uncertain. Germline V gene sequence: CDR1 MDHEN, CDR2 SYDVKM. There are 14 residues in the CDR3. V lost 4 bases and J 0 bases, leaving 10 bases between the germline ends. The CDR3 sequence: CASSSDWSSYEQYF. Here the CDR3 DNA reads TGTGCCAGCAGTTCCGACTGGAGCTCCTACGAGCAGTACTTC.